These T cell receptor beta chains were read from a single sample in a study of blood T cell repertoires in COVID-19. Measured with immunoSEQ multiplex PCR; TCRdb has only the in-frame clones, and not every one. Altogether under 250,000 clones are present, roughly four fifths being singletons, with the ten largest covering approximately 5%. Sequencing was done on a sample of PBMCs or T cells enriched from blood (not recorded which). These receptor sequences come from a woman aged 45-60 years who had been exposed to COVID-19. Both conserved end residues are part of each CDR3. Each record gives: D gene, V gene, clone size, J gene, CDR3 protein, CDR3 DNA. D genes are given only for firm matches. Not every row has a clone size; where given, it reads once, few, many or a size class.

D: -
V: TRBV21-1
size: -
J: TRBJ2-1
CDR3: CASSKWGGPHNEQFF
DNA: TGTGCCAGCAGCAAATGGGGAGGGCCGCACAATGAGCAGTTCTTC

D: -
V: TRBV5-4
size: -
J: TRBJ1-1
CDR3: CASSLPGNTEAFF
DNA: TGTGCCAGCAGCTTACCAGGGAACACTGAAGCTTTCTTT

D: TRBD2
V: TRBV19
size: few
J: TRBJ2-3
CDR3: CASSFRGGSTDTQYF
DNA: TGTGCCAGTAGTTTCCGCGGGGGGAGCACAGATACGCAGTATTTT

D: -
V: TRBV27
size: -
J: TRBJ2-1
CDR3: CASSPRTTSSYNEQFF
DNA: TGTGCCAGCAGTCCGAGGACTACGAGCTCCTACAATGAGCAGTTCTTC

D: -
V: TRBV20-1
size: -
J: TRBJ1-3
CDR3: CSASRGSGNTIYF
DNA: TGCAGTGCTAGTAGGGGAAGTGGAAACACCATATATTTT

D: -
V: TRBV9
size: -
J: TRBJ2-1
CDR3: CASSVDPRGFNYNEQFF
DNA: TGTGCCAGCAGCGTAGATCCCCGGGGGTTCAATTACAATGAGCAGTTCTTC

D: -
V: TRBV19
size: -
J: TRBJ1-1
CDR3: CASSRTVNTEAFF
DNA: TGTGCCAGTAGTAGGACAGTGAACACTGAAGCTTTCTTT

D: TRBD1
V: TRBV9
size: -
J: TRBJ2-2
CDR3: CASSATGTGWNGELFF
DNA: TGTGCCAGCAGCGCGACCGGGACAGGATGGAACGGGGAGCTGTTTTTT

D: TRBD1
V: TRBV5-6
size: -
J: TRBJ2-7
CDR3: CASSQKQGTYEQYF
DNA: TGTGCCAGCAGCCAAAAACAGGGGACCTACGAGCAGTACTTC

D: -
V: TRBV14
size: -
J: TRBJ2-7
CDR3: CASSQEGRAQGAFF
DNA: TGTGCCAGCAGCCAAGAAGGGAGGGCACAGGGTGCTTTCTTC

D: -
V: TRBV7-9
size: -
J: TRBJ1-6
CDR3: CASSDGQYNSPLHF
DNA: TGTGCCAGCAGCGATGGACAGTATAATTCACCCCTCCACTTT

D: TRBD1
V: TRBV18
size: once
J: TRBJ2-7
CDR3: CASSRTGGDEQYF
DNA: TGTGCCAGCTCCCGGACAGGGGGCGACGAGCAGTACTTC

D: -
V: TRBV18
size: -
J: TRBJ1-1
CDR3: CASSQRDASNTEAFF
DNA: TGTGCCAGCTCACAGAGAGATGCCTCGAACACTGAAGCTTTCTTT

D: TRBD1
V: TRBV15
size: -
J: TRBJ1-1
CDR3: CATRTGGGEAFF
DNA: TGTGCCACCAGGACAGGGGGGGGTGAAGCTTTCTTT

D: TRBD1
V: TRBV15
size: -
J: TRBJ1-1
CDR3: CATSRDRDRGFVGTEAFF
DNA: TGTGCCACCAGCAGAGATAGGGACAGGGGGTTCGTGGGGACTGAAGCTTTCTTT

D: TRBD1
V: TRBV5-1
size: -
J: TRBJ1-3
CDR3: CASSFRGGDLGNTIYF
DNA: TGCGCCAGCAGCTTTAGAGGGGGCGATTTAGGCAACACCATATATTTT

D: TRBD1
V: TRBV7-7
size: -
J: TRBJ2-5
CDR3: CASSLDGRGQETQYF
DNA: TGTGCCAGCAGCTTAGATGGCAGGGGGCAAGAGACCCAGTACTTC

D: -
V: TRBV30
size: -
J: TRBJ1-5
CDR3: CAWSGPGGAQPQHF
DNA: TGTGCCTGGAGTGGGCCGGGGGGGGCCCAGCCCCAGCATTTT

D: TRBD1
V: TRBV5-1
size: -
J: TRBJ1-5
CDR3: CASSLEGATGQPQHF
DNA: TGCGCCAGCAGCTTGGAGGGGGCGACGGGTCAGCCCCAGCATTTT